A selection of T cell receptor beta chains follows, all from one sample in a study of control samples from healthy donors and cancer patients. The repertoire was sequenced with immunoSEQ multiplex PCR; TCRdb's copy has only in-frame clones and lacks some. The sample shows under 150,000 clones, approximately 94% of them seen only once. Sequenced input: blood. The receptors stem from a man aged 25 to 40 in good health. Each CDR3 is given with its conserved first and last residue. The order of the fields is clone size, J gene, V gene, D gene, CDR3 protein, CDR3 DNA. The D gene is left open where the match is weak. Expanded clones are given a class, and other clones once, few, many or no size at all.

few	TRBJ2-3	TRBV7-2	TRBD2	CASSPGGAGTDTQYF	TGTGCCAGCAGCCCCGGGGGGGCCGGCACAGATACGCAGTATTTT
NA	TRBJ2-7	TRBV5-6	NA	CASSFTGFYEQYF	TGTGCCAGCAGCTTCACAGGATTCTACGAGCAGTACTTC
NA	TRBJ1-5	TRBV10-3	TRBD1	CAISGRQGGNQPQHF	TGTGCCATCAGTGGGAGACAGGGGGGCAATCAGCCCCAGCATTTT
few	TRBJ2-7	TRBV5-1	NA	CASSGRIGRHEQYF	TGCGCCAGCAGCGGCCGGATTGGGAGACACGAGCAGTACTTC
NA	TRBJ1-1	TRBV3-1/TRBV3-2	NA	CASSQETLGVEAFF	TGTGCCAGCAGCCAAGAGACATTGGGGGTTGAAGCTTTCTTT
NA	TRBJ2-7	TRBV27	TRBD1	CASRTGQAEQYF	TGTGCCAGCAGAACAGGACAGGCCGAGCAGTACTTC
NA	TRBJ2-3	TRBV27	TRBD1	CASSLQGAGDTQYF	TGTGCCAGCAGTTTACAGGGGGCAGGAGATACGCAGTATTTT
NA	TRBJ1-6	TRBV28	NA	CASQAAPRAYNSPLHF	TGTGCCTCCCAGGCAGCGCCTCGAGCCTATAATTCACCCCTCCACTTT
NA	TRBJ2-7	TRBV6-5	NA	CASAQLGQRQYF	TGTGCCAGTGCGCAACTCGGACAGCGGCAGTACTTC
NA	TRBJ2-5	TRBV3-1/TRBV3-2	TRBD2	CASSQDQERTSGGETQYF	TGTGCCAGCAGCCAAGATCAGGAAAGGACTAGCGGGGGTGAGACCCAGTACTTC
NA	TRBJ1-2	TRBV28	NA	CASCFSTGNYGYTF	TGTGCCAGCTGCTTCTCGACCGGGAACTATGGCTACACCTTC
NA	TRBJ2-7	TRBV11-2	NA	CASSLDGGDPYEQYF	TGTGCCAGCAGCTTAGATGGTGGGGATCCCTACGAGCAGTACTTC
NA	TRBJ2-4	TRBV30	NA	CAWISGPENIQYF	TGTGCCTGGATTTCGGGGCCAGAAAACATTCAGTACTTC
NA	TRBJ2-7	TRBV5-6	TRBD2	CASSSGLGTYEQYF	TGTGCCAGCAGCTCGGGACTAGGGACCTACGAGCAGTACTTC
NA	TRBJ1-1	TRBV5-1	NA	CASSPARLSEAFF	TGCGCCAGCAGCCCGGCGCGTTTGTCTGAAGCTTTCTTT
NA	TRBJ2-2	TRBV5-1	TRBD2	CASSGTRGGANTGELFF	TGCGCCAGCAGCGGAACTCGCGGGGGGGCGAACACCGGGGAGCTGTTTTTT
NA	TRBJ2-5	TRBV4-1	TRBD1	CASSQGAGTGGEQTQYF	TGCGCCAGCAGCCAGGGAGCAGGGACAGGGGGCGAGCAGACCCAGTACTTC
once	TRBJ2-1	TRBV7-2	TRBD2	CASSFSSGGAGEQFF	TGTGCCAGCAGCTTCTCTAGCGGGGGGGCCGGTGAGCAGTTCTTC
NA	TRBJ2-1	TRBV29-1	NA	CSVEVGEQFF	TGCAGCGTTGAGGTCGGCGAGCAGTTCTTC
NA	TRBJ2-1	TRBV12-3/TRBV12-4	NA	CASSLAYNEQFF	TGTGCCAGCAGTTTAGCCTACAATGAGCAGTTCTTC